This TCR beta chain was retrieved from a study of human T cells and chemical hapten exposure. Study-level background: In the roughly 23-week study, patients were dosed weekly with diphenylcyclopropenone on the scalp throughout. Patch tests containing 0.01% DPC, applied to the upper back, were read at 6 days.

TCRdb processed the RACE reads anew with MiXCR; each CDR3 protein has one entry. The sample has more than 95,000 distinct CDR3 sequences, about 28% seen once. Time point meaning: patch test 3, about 24 weeks after DPC sensitization. The treatment: therapeutic diphenylcyclopropenone sensitization with weekly scalp DPC. It was from unfractionated whole blood that total RNA was extracted. The V segment lost 5 bases and the J segment 6 bases; nucleotides outside the gene matches: 9. The CDR3 is made up of 15 amino acids. The germline gives CDR1 SGHAT, CDR2 FQNNGV. The source is a man between 40 and 49 years old with alopecia areata. Some clones in this sample may be carry-over from other donors' samples. The chain uses TRBV11-2 and TRBJ2-2; TRBD2 matches 7 bases. The specimen comprised whole blood, sampled in connection with sensitization to the hapten diphenylcyclopropenone (DPC). CDR3 DNA: TGTGCCAGCAGCCCCGGGACTATAGGGGCCGGGGAGCTGTTTTTT. Amino acids: CASSPGTIGAGELFF.